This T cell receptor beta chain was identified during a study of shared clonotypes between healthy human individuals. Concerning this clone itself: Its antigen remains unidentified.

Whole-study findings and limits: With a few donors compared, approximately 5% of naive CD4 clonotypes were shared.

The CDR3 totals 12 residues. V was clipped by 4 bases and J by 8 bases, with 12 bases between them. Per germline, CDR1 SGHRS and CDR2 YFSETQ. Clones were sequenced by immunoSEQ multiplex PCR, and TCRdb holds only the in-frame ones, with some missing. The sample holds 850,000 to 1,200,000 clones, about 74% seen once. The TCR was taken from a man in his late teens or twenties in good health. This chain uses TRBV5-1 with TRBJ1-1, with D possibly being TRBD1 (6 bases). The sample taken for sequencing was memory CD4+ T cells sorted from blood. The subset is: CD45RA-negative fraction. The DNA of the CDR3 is TGCGCCAGCAGCGGGGGGCCTTTCGAAGCTTTCTTT. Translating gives CASSGGPFEAFF.